The rows below give T cell receptor beta chains drawn from one sample of a study of T-cell memory formation after mild COVID-19. A single record per CDR3 protein comes from TCRdb applying MiXCR to the 5' RACE reads. Of 350,000 or so distinct CDR3 sequences listed, under 25% are singletons. Sample: PBMCs or a T cell subset sorted from them (not recorded which). Receptor source: an adult woman who had mild COVID-19 (a few samples of this study predate the infection). Cell type and time point are not known. The CDR3 runs from the conserved cysteine through the conserved F or W. D genes are given only for firm matches. Some rows have no size entry. The others give once, few or many, or a class for an expanded clone.

>TRBD1|NA|TRBV7-9|TRBJ1-2
CASSERVGQTLYGYTF
TGTGCCAGCAGCGAACGCGTGGGACAGACCCTTTATGGCTACACCTTC
>NA|NA|TRBV7-6|TRBJ2-1
CASSPYGLAPNEQFF
TGTGCCAGCAGCCCATACGGGCTGGCCCCCAATGAGCAGTTCTTC
>NA|few|TRBV5-5|TRBJ2-5
CASSLGWLSGQETQYF
TGTGCCAGCAGCTTGGGATGGTTGAGCGGCCAAGAGACCCAGTACTTC
>TRBD2|few|TRBV4-2|TRBJ2-7
CASSQESSGSQYF
TGTGCCAGCAGCCAAGAGTCTAGCGGGAGCCAGTACTTC
>NA|NA|TRBV7-8|TRBJ2-7
CASSFIRDSYEQYF
TGTGCCAGCAGCTTCATTCGGGACTCCTACGAGCAGTACTTC
>NA|few|TRBV7-2|TRBJ1-6
CASSRLPSRVGNSPLHF
TGTGCCAGCAGCCGCCTCCCCTCCAGGGTAGGGAATTCACCCCTCCACTTT
>NA|few|TRBV6-2/TRBV6-3|TRBJ1-2
CASSYYPPRQNYGYTF
TGTGCCAGCAGTTACTACCCCCCTCGGCAGAACTATGGCTACACCTTC
>NA|NA|TRBV9|TRBJ2-7
CASSGSGSISYEQYF
TGTGCCAGCAGCGGTAGCGGCTCTATCTCCTACGAGCAGTACTTC
>NA|few|TRBV5-1|TRBJ2-1
CASSLVGGEYNEQFF
TGCGCCAGCAGCTTGGTAGGGGGAGAGTACAATGAGCAGTTCTTC
>NA|NA|TRBV6-6|TRBJ1-1
CASSYTGGGANTEAFF
TGTGCCAGCAGTTACACCGGGGGGGGCGCTAACACTGAAGCTTTCTTT
>NA|NA|TRBV6-6|TRBJ1-1
CASSRDSTEAFF
TGTGCCAGCAGCCGCGACAGCACTGAAGCTTTCTTT
>NA|many|TRBV24-1|TRBJ2-7
CATSDLYRDEQYF
TGTGCCACCAGTGATTTATACAGGGACGAGCAGTACTTC
>NA|NA|TRBV15|TRBJ2-5
CATSRDPGSQETQYF
TGTGCCACCAGCAGAGATCCCGGGTCCCAAGAGACCCAGTACTTC
>TRBD1|NA|TRBV6-1|TRBJ2-7
CASSVDRTGGAYEQYF
TGTGCCAGCAGTGTCGACCGGACAGGGGGTGCCTACGAGCAGTACTTC
>NA|NA|TRBV5-8|TRBJ1-1
CASSWPEAFF
TGTGCCAGCAGCTGGCCCGAAGCTTTCTTT
>NA|NA|TRBV29-1|TRBJ2-5
CSVEGSGRETQYF
TGCAGCGTTGAGGGGTCGGGGAGGGAGACCCAGTACTTC
>TRBD2|NA|TRBV29-1|TRBJ2-5
CSAGLAGDYQETQYF
TGCAGCGCGGGACTAGCGGGGGATTACCAAGAGACCCAGTACTTC
>NA|NA|TRBV20-1|TRBJ1-4
CSARRGNGWEKLFF
TGCAGTGCTAGGCGGGGGAATGGGTGGGAAAAACTGTTTTTT
>NA|NA|TRBV7-8|TRBJ1-4
CASSVGHNEKLFF
TGTGCCAGCAGTGTGGGCCATAATGAAAAACTGTTTTTT
>TRBD2|few|TRBV5-1|TRBJ2-7
CASSPLAEYYEQYF
TGCGCCAGCAGCCCACTAGCGGAATACTACGAGCAGTACTTC
>NA|NA|TRBV2|TRBJ1-5
CASRRGGGPRDQPQHF
TGTGCCAGCAGGAGGGGTGGGGGCCCCAGGGATCAGCCCCAGCATTTT
>NA|NA|TRBV5-1|TRBJ1-1
CASSVRGEGEAFF
TGCGCCAGCAGCGTCCGTGGGGAGGGGGAAGCTTTCTTT
>TRBD2|few|TRBV4-3|TRBJ2-7
CASSQESGPSGLSYEQYF
TGCGCCAGCAGCCAAGAGAGTGGGCCTAGCGGGCTTTCCTACGAGCAGTACTTC
>NA|few|TRBV29-1|TRBJ2-1
CSVEEGVDEQFF
TGCAGCGTTGAGGAGGGGGTAGATGAGCAGTTCTTC
>NA|few|TRBV27|TRBJ2-7
CASSLSPSGGTYEQYF
TGTGCCAGCAGTTTATCGCCTAGTGGTGGCACCTACGAGCAGTACTTC
>NA|few|TRBV15|TRBJ2-7
CATSRDQDPTYEQYF
TGTGCCACCAGCAGAGATCAAGACCCTACCTACGAGCAGTACTTC
>NA|NA|TRBV12-3/TRBV12-4|TRBJ2-1
CASSFSTNNEQFF
TGTGCCAGCAGTTTCTCTACCAACAATGAGCAGTTCTTC
>TRBD2|NA|TRBV3-1|TRBJ2-1
CASWSAGGTHEQFF
TGTGCCAGCTGGTCAGCGGGGGGTACCCATGAGCAGTTCTTC
>TRBD2|few|TRBV7-2|TRBJ2-3
CASSSGLAGVIDTQYF
TGTGCCAGCAGCTCCGGACTAGCGGGAGTCATAGATACGCAGTATTTT
>TRBD1|NA|TRBV4-1|TRBJ2-7
CASSPTGIGNYEQYF
TGCGCCAGCAGCCCGACAGGGATAGGCAACTACGAGCAGTACTTC
>TRBD1|NA|TRBV3-1|TRBJ2-1
CASSPGDRQSSEQFF
TGTGCCAGCAGCCCGGGGGACAGGCAATCGAGTGAGCAGTTCTTC
>TRBD2|many|TRBV7-8|TRBJ2-1
CASGGPGLAGATSYNEQFF
TGTGCCAGCGGGGGCCCGGGACTAGCGGGAGCTACCTCCTACAATGAGCAGTTCTTC
>NA|NA|TRBV6-5|TRBJ1-1
CASSLGGEVNTEAFF
TGTGCCAGCAGTCTAGGGGGGGAGGTGAACACTGAAGCTTTCTTT
>NA|NA|TRBV12-3/TRBV12-4|TRBJ1-2
CASSQLEAEKGYTF
TGTGCCAGCAGTCAACTAGAGGCGGAGAAGGGCTACACCTTC
>TRBD1|few|TRBV15|TRBJ2-7
CATKSDRGSYEQYF
TGTGCCACTAAATCGGACAGGGGCAGCTACGAGCAGTACTTC
>NA|few|TRBV29-1|TRBJ2-3
CSVAPGTDTQYF
TGCAGCGTTGCGCCTGGGACAGATACGCAGTATTTT
>NA|NA|TRBV20-1|TRBJ2-3
CSASLAGLTDTQYF
TGCAGTGCTAGTCTGGCGGGCCTTACAGATACGCAGTATTTT
>TRBD2|NA|TRBV6-2/TRBV6-3|TRBJ2-5
CASGGGIGETQYF
TGTGCCAGCGGGGGAGGGATCGGAGAGACCCAGTACTTC
>TRBD2|NA|TRBV12-3/TRBV12-4|TRBJ2-3
CASSLVAGVSDTQYF
TGTGCCAGCAGTTTGGTAGCGGGAGTTTCAGATACGCAGTATTTT
>NA|NA|TRBV2|TRBJ2-3
CASSQYSSPTDTQYF
TGTGCCAGCAGTCAATACAGCTCCCCCACAGATACGCAGTATTTT
>TRBD1|NA|TRBV19|TRBJ2-7
CASTPPGTGGDEQYF
TGTGCCAGTACCCCCCCGGGGACAGGGGGCGACGAGCAGTACTTC
>TRBD1|few|TRBV7-2|TRBJ1-2
CASIERGLHGYTF
TGTGCCAGCATTGAGAGGGGGCTACATGGCTACACCTTC
>NA|few|TRBV7-2|TRBJ1-1
CASSLEAGRPTEAFF
TGTGCCAGCAGCTTAGAGGCGGGGCGGCCCACTGAAGCTTTCTTT
>TRBD1|few|TRBV5-1|TRBJ2-3
CASSLGDRAFTDTQYF
TGCGCCAGCAGCTTGGGGGACAGGGCATTCACAGATACGCAGTATTTT
>TRBD2|many|TRBV24-1|TRBJ2-3
CATSDLTRGTSGTDTQYF
TGTGCCACCAGTGATTTAACTAGGGGGACTAGCGGCACAGATACGCAGTATTTT
>NA|NA|TRBV12-3/TRBV12-4|TRBJ2-4
CASSLAAVAKNIQYF
TGTGCCAGCAGTTTAGCGGCCGTGGCCAAAAACATTCAGTACTTC
>TRBD1|few|TRBV12-3/TRBV12-4|TRBJ2-7
CASSLHGTGSYEQYF
TGTGCCAGCAGTCTCCACGGGACAGGGTCCTACGAGCAGTACTTC
>NA|few|TRBV7-9|TRBJ1-2
CASSLVLGVDGYTF
TGTGCCAGCAGCTTAGTTTTGGGGGTTGATGGCTACACCTTC
>TRBD1|NA|TRBV24-1|TRBJ2-5
CATSAPDRGGMETQYF
TGTGCCACCAGTGCTCCGGACAGGGGCGGTATGGAGACCCAGTACTTC
>NA|NA|TRBV4-3|TRBJ2-7
CASSQNYYVGGRSYEQYF
TGCGCCAGCAGCCAAAATTATTATGTCGGCGGACGGAGCTACGAGCAGTACTTC
>NA|NA|TRBV18|TRBJ2-2
CASSQPTLAYTGELFF
TGTGCCAGCTCACAACCTACACTAGCTTACACCGGGGAGCTGTTTTTT
>NA|NA|TRBV7-9|TRBJ2-3
CASSPRDLNTQYF
TGTGCCAGCAGCCCCCGGGACTTAAATACGCAGTATTTT
>NA|NA|TRBV6-2/TRBV6-3|TRBJ2-1
CASSYPPTGLRRRLGNEQFF
TGTGCCAGCAGTTACCCCCCCACAGGACTTAGACGGAGGTTGGGCAATGAGCAGTTCTTC
>TRBD2|few|TRBV5-4|TRBJ2-1
CASSSLGTSGTGEQFF
TGTGCCAGCAGCTCACTCGGGACTAGCGGGACGGGTGAGCAGTTCTTC
>NA|once|TRBV5-4|TRBJ2-1
CASIGVRDEQFF
TGTGCCAGCATAGGGGTCCGGGATGAGCAGTTCTTC
>TRBD2|few|TRBV24-1|TRBJ2-7
CATSEGLAGTGGSYEQYF
TGTGCCACCAGTGAAGGACTAGCGGGAACAGGGGGATCCTACGAGCAGTACTTC
>NA|NA|TRBV12-3/TRBV12-4|TRBJ2-3
CASSLDRWQRGDTQYF
TGTGCCAGCAGTTTAGATAGGTGGCAGAGAGGAGATACGCAGTATTTT
>NA|NA|TRBV5-4|TRBJ2-4
CASSLARGTGANIQYF
TGTGCCAGCAGCTTGGCCCGGGGGACTGGGGCAAACATTCAGTACTTC
>TRBD2|few|TRBV2|TRBJ2-5
CASAGTSGRNQETQYF
TGTGCCAGCGCCGGGACTAGCGGGAGGAACCAAGAGACCCAGTACTTC
>NA|NA|TRBV12-3/TRBV12-4|TRBJ2-1
CASSQRWLAYEQFF
TGTGCCAGCAGTCAAAGGTGGCTAGCGTATGAGCAGTTCTTC